This T cell receptor beta chain was recovered during a study of T cell repertoires in cytomegalovirus infection. Across the whole study: TCR beta signatures that were public indicated CMV infection and matching HLA type.

V gave up 4 bases and J gave up 9 bases; unmatched junction bases: 15. Germline CDR1 is SGHVS and CDR2 is FQNEAQ. The CDR3 runs to 16 residues. A single record per CDR3 protein comes from TCRdb applying MiXCR to the reads. The profile shows approximately 500,000 distinct CDR3 sequences, 16% of them singletons. Study-level results: Clonotypes of TCR beta that were HLA-C-restricted and CMV-specific dominated the ex vivo response. CMV carriers having the relevant HLA were flagged by cumulative public TCR beta family frequency.

The sample holds many counts of this clonotype. Its antigen is not known. The specimen was CD8+ T cells from PBMCs. The chain employs TRBV7-8 and TRBJ2-1, with 7 bases identical to TRBD2. This sequence originates from a human donor in good health (CMV status not recorded). Some clones in this sample may be carry-over from other donors' samples. CDR3 protein: CASSYPRGGSGGEQFF. The CDR3 DNA reads TGTGCCAGCAGCTATCCGAGGGGCGGGAGTGGAGGTGAGCAGTTCTTC.